One sample yielded the 22 T cell receptor beta chains listed below, sequenced in a study of cytomegalovirus exposure and HLA in healthy donors. PCR was performed using 60 Vbeta and 13 Jbeta primers. The data were produced by immunoSEQ multiplex PCR, yet TCRdb's version contains in-frame clones alone and is incomplete. The sample has more than 85,000 clones, around 75% seen once. The sequenced sample consisted of PBMCs. The receptors shown here come from a woman younger than 35 in good health and CMV-seropositive.

The rearrangement uses TRBV30 and TRBJ2-2; TRBD1 aligns across 7 bases. The germline V gene encodes CDR1 GTSNPN and CDR2 SVGIG (reference sequence). The CDR3 contains 14 residues. After removal of 5 bases from V and 0 bases from J, the junction contained 3 bases not matched to a gene. The CDR3 nucleotides read TGTGCCTGGGGGGACAGTCCGAACACCGGGGAGCTGTTTTTT. It translates to CAWGDSPNTGELFF.

V usage is TRBV5-1 and J usage is TRBJ2-7, with a possible D match to TRBD2 (5 bases). The germline V gene has CDR1 SGHRS and CDR2 YFSETQ. The CDR3 is 14 residues long. V was pared by 4 bases and J by 3 bases, with 14 bases between. The CDR3 loop reads CASSTGGKGYEQYF. The CDR3 nucleotides read TGCGCCAGCAGCACCGGAGGAAAAGGCTACGAGCAGTACTTC.

This clone was counted between two and nine times. Additional DNA sequences in this sample encode the identical CDR3. This chain uses TRBV18 with TRBJ2-1; 9 bases match TRBD2. The CDR3 runs 15 residues. Germline V gives CDR1 KGHSH, CDR2 LQKENI. With V trimmed by 3 bases and J by 6 bases, 6 bases remained unmatched. Written as DNA, the CDR3 is TGTGCCAGCTCACCGATATTAGCGGGAGCCAATGAGCAGTTCTTC. Its protein is CASSPILAGANEQFF.

The chain joins TRBV6-4 to TRBJ2-1; 7 nucleotides line up with TRBD2. CDR1 is MRHNA and CDR2 is SNTAGT in the germline V gene. The CDR3 runs 14 residues. J was trimmed by 6 bases and V by 3 bases; bases with no gene match: 5. The CDR3: CASSEAAGLNEQFF. CDR3 in DNA: TGTGCCAGCAGTGAAGCAGCGGGGCTCAATGAGCAGTTCTTC.

The J gene is TRBJ2-1, the V gene TRBV2; no definite D call. This CDR3 has 11 amino acids. V was shortened by 7 bases and J by 4 bases, with 5 bases between the two germline ends. Per germline, CDR1 SNHLY and CDR2 FYNNEI. CDR3 sequence: CASNRYNEQFF. The CDR3 region has the DNA TGTGCCAGCAACCGGTACAATGAGCAGTTCTTC.

This clone was seen only a few times. The chain combines TRBV30 with TRBJ1-5; no clear D. V was trimmed by 0 bases and J by 8 bases, leaving 17 bases between them. The CDR3 covers 15 residues. CDR1 GTSNPN and CDR2 SVGIG come from the germline V gene (reference sequence). The CDR3, as DNA: TGTGCCTGGAGTGTACTCGACGGAGCGGCGGAGCCCCAGCATTTT. Translating gives CAWSVLDGAAEPQHF.

This clone turned up a few times. CDR3 loop: CASSLGSKGLNYGYTF. CDR3 nucleotide sequence: TGTGCCAGCAGCTTAGGTAGTAAGGGGCTCAACTATGGCTACACCTTC. The chain links TRBV11-1 to TRBJ1-2; a possible D gene is TRBD1 (5 bases). CDR1 and CDR2 from the germline V gene are SGHAT and FQDESV (reference sequence). The CDR3 loop spans 16 amino acids. Deletions cut 1 base from V and 2 bases from J, with 14 bases between.

J is TRBJ2-5 and V is TRBV28; 11 nucleotides line up with TRBD2. The DNA end is a closer match to TRBJ2-7, so the J assignment may be wrong. CDR1 MDHEN and CDR2 SYDVKM come from the germline V gene. The CDR3 has 14 amino acids. The CDR3 DNA sequence: TGTGCCAGCAGCCCGCTAGCGGGAGGATACGAGCAGTACTTC. Protein: CASSPLAGGYEQYF.

The CDR3 DNA sequence: TGTGCCTCCACAGGGTCCTACAATGAGCAGTTCTTC. Protein sequence: CASTGSYNEQFF. V is TRBV27 and J is TRBJ2-1; tentative D call: TRBD1 (6 bases). CDR1 is MNHEY and CDR2 is SMNVEV in the germline V gene (reference sequence). The CDR3 runs to 12 residues. The V end was cut by 11 bases, the J end by 1 base, with 9 bases between.

CDR3 residues: CASSEAGGWEQYF. CDR3 coding DNA: TGTGCCAGCAGTGAGGCGGGAGGGTGGGAGCAGTACTTC. V is TRBV2 and J is TRBJ2-7; 9 bases fit TRBD2. Germline CDR1 reads SNHLY; CDR2 reads FYNNEI. The trim removed 3 bases at V and 7 bases at J, leaving 4 bases unmatched. This CDR3 comprises 13 residues.

CDR3 residues: CASSPQGSSYNEQFF. CDR3 DNA: TGTGCCAGCAGCCCACAGGGAAGCTCCTACAATGAGCAGTTCTTC. V gene TRBV7-9 combines with J gene TRBJ2-1; maybe TRBD1 (6 bases). V lost 5 bases, J lost 0 bases, and 11 bases lay in between. This CDR3 comprises 15 residues. CDR1 and CDR2 from the germline V gene are SEHNR and FQNEAQ (reference sequence).

V is TRBV9 and J is TRBJ2-1; D gene ambiguous. Trimming left V 0 bases short and J 7 bases short, with 5 bases between. The CDR3 loop spans 12 amino acids. Germline V lookup: CDR1 SGDLS, CDR2 YYNGEE. CDR3 sequence: CASSVGVNEQFF. CDR3 in DNA: TGTGCCAGCAGCGTAGGCGTGAATGAGCAGTTCTTC.

This sequence joins TRBV19 and TRBJ2-4, with a weak D call TRBD1 (6 bases). CDR1 LNHDA and CDR2 SQIVND come from the germline V gene (reference sequence). V lost 0 bases and J 0 bases, leaving 9 bases between the germline ends. The CDR3 is 16 amino acids. This chain's CDR3 is CASSIDAGVAKNIQYF. The CDR3 DNA is TGTGCCAGTAGTATAGACGCAGGGGTAGCCAAAAACATTCAGTACTTC.

This clone was picked up many times. The CDR3 spells CASSRESRELFF. The CDR3 bases are TGTGCCAGCAGTCGGGAGAGCCGGGAGCTGTTTTTT. The rearrangement links TRBV11-3 to TRBJ2-2, with D tentatively TRBD2 (6 bases). The ends were cut back, 6 bases at V and 9 bases at J, with 11 bases in the middle. Per the germline V gene, CDR1 is SGHNT and CDR2 is YENEEA. The CDR3 has 12 residues.

The rearrangement links TRBV19 to TRBJ1-5; perhaps TRBD1 as D (6 bases). Germline V gene lookup returns CDR1 LNHDA and CDR2 SQIVND (reference sequence). This CDR3 spans 17 amino acids. Between the trimmed V and J ends, which lost 5 bases and 0 bases, there was a span of 17 bases. For the CDR3, the DNA is TGTGCCAGTAGTCCTAGGGACACAGGGATTAGCAATCAGCCCCAGCATTTT. Its translation: CASSPRDTGISNQPQHF.

This clone has just a few counts. Different DNA sequences within this sample yield the same CDR3. This chain uses TRBV7-9 with TRBJ1-1; D gene unclear. The CDR3 extends over 13 amino acids. Germline assignment: CDR1 SEHNR and CDR2 FQNEAQ (reference sequence). Trimming took 1 base from V and 0 from J, leaving 3 bases between them. The CDR3 reads CASSLDMNTEAFF. The CDR3 DNA reads as TGTGCCAGCAGCTTAGACATGAACACTGAAGCTTTCTTT.

This clone has a handful of counts. This rearrangement joins TRBV19 to TRBJ2-1; 7 bases align to TRBD2. J lost 2 bases, V lost 3 bases, and 4 bases had no gene match. Germline CDR1 reads LNHDA; CDR2 reads SQIVND (reference sequence). This CDR3 is 15 amino acids long. CDR3 sequence (DNA): TGTGCCAGTAGTATGGAGCGGGGACCCTACAATGAGCAGTTCTTC. Translated, it gives CASSMERGPYNEQFF.

The rearrangement uses TRBV29-1 and TRBJ2-1; D possibly corresponds to TRBD2 (8 bases). The V gene's germline CDR1 is SQVTM and CDR2 ANQGSEA. This CDR3 has 16 residues. Trimming removed 2 bases from V and 1 base from J, with 15 bases in between. The CDR3 reads CSVEFGRGPSYNEQFF. CDR3 bases: TGCAGCGTTGAATTCGGGAGGGGGCCTTCCTACAATGAGCAGTTCTTC.

This clone came up a few times. The V and J genes are TRBV27 and TRBJ1-4; tentatively, D is TRBD1 (6 bases). The CDR3 extends over 15 amino acids. Trimming cost V 5 bases and J 8 bases, with 18 bases left between them. From germline, CDR1 is MNHEY and CDR2 SMNVEV (reference sequence). As DNA, the CDR3 is TGTGCCAGCAGTCCAGGGGCAGGGACGGGGGAAAAACTGTTTTTT. Amino acid sequence: CASSPGAGTGEKLFF.

The J gene is TRBJ2-6, the V gene TRBV7-3, with TRBD2 matching 7 bases. V trimming: 2 bases; J trimming: 2 bases; junction bases outside the gene matches: 0. Germline CDR1 and CDR2: SGHTA and FQGTGA. The length of the CDR3 is 15 residues. CDR3 sequence reads: CASSLGGAGANVLTF. The CDR3 DNA sequence: TGTGCCAGCAGCTTAGGGGGGGCTGGGGCCAACGTCCTGACTTTC.

V is TRBV27 and J is TRBJ2-5; D not resolved. V lost 0 bases to trimming and J lost 2 bases, with 7 bases between them. The CDR3 totals 14 residues. Germline V gene sequence: CDR1 MNHEY, CDR2 SMNVEV (reference sequence). Here the CDR3 reads CASSLSRYQETQYF. In DNA, the CDR3 is TGTGCCAGCAGTTTATCTCGGTATCAAGAGACCCAGTACTTC.

The CDR3 region is CASSSASGIQETQYF. Here the CDR3 DNA reads TGTGCCAGCAGTTCGGCTAGCGGGATCCAAGAGACCCAGTACTTC. This chain uses TRBV6-5 with TRBJ2-5, with 9 positions matching TRBD2. This CDR3 spans 15 amino acids. In germline, CDR1 is MNHEY, CDR2 SVGAGI. Trimming removed 4 bases from V and 1 base from J; junction bases left unmatched: 4.